This T cell receptor (beta chain) was documented in a study of cytomegalovirus exposure and HLA in healthy donors. The V segment lost 2 bases and the J segment 8 bases; nucleotides outside the gene matches: 3. CDR1 and CDR2 (germline): SGHKS, YYEKEE (reference sequence). The CDR3 has 12 amino acids. PCR employed 60 Vbeta and 13 Jbeta primers. TCRdb's table, derived via immunoSEQ multiplex PCR, lists solely in-frame clones and lacks some. The sample has 100,000 or so clones; more than 65% are singletons. Sequencing was done on a sample of PBMCs. This chain uses TRBV5-5 with TRBJ1-2, with 7 positions matching TRBD1. This clonotype was sampled from a middle-aged man in good health and CMV-seropositive. CDR3 amino acids: CASSFGQAGYTF. The CDR3 nucleotides are TGTGCCAGCAGCTTCGGACAGGCGGGCTACACCTTC.